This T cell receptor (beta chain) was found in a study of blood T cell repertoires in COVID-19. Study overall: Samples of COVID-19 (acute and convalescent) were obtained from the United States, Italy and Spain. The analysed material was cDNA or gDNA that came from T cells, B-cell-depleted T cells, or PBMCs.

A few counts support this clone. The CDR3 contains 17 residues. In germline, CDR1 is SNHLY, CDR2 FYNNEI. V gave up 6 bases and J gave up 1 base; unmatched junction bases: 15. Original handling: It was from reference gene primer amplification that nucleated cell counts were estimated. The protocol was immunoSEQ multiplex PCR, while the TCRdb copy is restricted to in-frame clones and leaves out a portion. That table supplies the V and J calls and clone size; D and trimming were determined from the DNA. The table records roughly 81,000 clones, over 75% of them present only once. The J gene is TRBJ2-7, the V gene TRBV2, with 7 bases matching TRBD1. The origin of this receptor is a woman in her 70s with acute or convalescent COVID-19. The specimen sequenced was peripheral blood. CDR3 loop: CASRSGAPGTESYEQYF. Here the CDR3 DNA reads TGTGCCAGCAGATCCGGTGCTCCCGGGACAGAGTCCTACGAGCAGTACTTC.